What follows is one T cell receptor beta chain and its context. The target antigen is unknown. Using constant-segment primers, 5'RACE produced TCR alpha and TCR beta cDNA libraries carrying sample barcodes and UMIs. MiXCR, run by TCRdb on the 5' RACE reads, gives a single entry per CDR3 protein. The sample contains about 260,000 distinct CDR3 sequences, roughly 16% of which appear only once. The source of the sample is a study of T-cell memory formation after mild COVID-19. Notes on the study in general: Pre-infection memory contained some responding clones, which suggested that cross-reactive memory had joined.

The V gene's germline CDR1 is MNHNY and CDR2 SVGAGI (reference sequence). The CDR3 loop spans 16 amino acids. Unmatched junction bases numbered 8, after V lost 5 bases and J lost 5 bases. The receptor was isolated from a man aged 18-30 years who had mild COVID-19 (a few samples of this study predate the infection). Cell type and time point are not known. V usage is TRBV6-6 and J usage is TRBJ2-2; 10 nucleotides match TRBD2. The material sequenced was PBMCs or a T cell subset sorted from them (not recorded which). The DNA of the CDR3 is TGTGCCAGCAGTCTAATCCCGGGACTAGCGACCGGGGAGCTGTTTTTT. This codes for CASSLIPGLATGELFF.